This T cell receptor beta chain stems from a study of cytomegalovirus exposure and HLA in healthy donors. General study findings and limits: The tendency of first-cohort TCR clusters to co-occur in the roughly 130 validation repertoires emerged from a later analysis. In vitro testing confirmed a few CMV-associated chains as specific for CMV antigens.

For this clone: Its matching antigen is unknown.

Libraries were prepared by immunoSEQ multiplex PCR; TCRdb keeps only in-frame clonotypes and omits some of them. The sample lists over 120,000 clones; about nine tenths were seen once. Among the approximately 110 subjects of the validation cohort, separate from the 666-subject first cohort, were the donors. V lost 1 base, J lost 6 bases, and 10 bases lay in between. Germline lookup yields CDR1 SGHRS and CDR2 YFSETQ. The CDR3 has 13 residues. The J gene is TRBJ1-1, the V gene TRBV5-1, with a weak D call TRBD1 (6 bases). The receptor comes from a man in his late teens or twenties in good health and CMV-seropositive. Source material: PBMCs. The CDR3 DNA reads TGCGCCAGCAGCTTGTCGACAGGCGCTGAAGCTTTCTTT. Its translation: CASSLSTGAEAFF.